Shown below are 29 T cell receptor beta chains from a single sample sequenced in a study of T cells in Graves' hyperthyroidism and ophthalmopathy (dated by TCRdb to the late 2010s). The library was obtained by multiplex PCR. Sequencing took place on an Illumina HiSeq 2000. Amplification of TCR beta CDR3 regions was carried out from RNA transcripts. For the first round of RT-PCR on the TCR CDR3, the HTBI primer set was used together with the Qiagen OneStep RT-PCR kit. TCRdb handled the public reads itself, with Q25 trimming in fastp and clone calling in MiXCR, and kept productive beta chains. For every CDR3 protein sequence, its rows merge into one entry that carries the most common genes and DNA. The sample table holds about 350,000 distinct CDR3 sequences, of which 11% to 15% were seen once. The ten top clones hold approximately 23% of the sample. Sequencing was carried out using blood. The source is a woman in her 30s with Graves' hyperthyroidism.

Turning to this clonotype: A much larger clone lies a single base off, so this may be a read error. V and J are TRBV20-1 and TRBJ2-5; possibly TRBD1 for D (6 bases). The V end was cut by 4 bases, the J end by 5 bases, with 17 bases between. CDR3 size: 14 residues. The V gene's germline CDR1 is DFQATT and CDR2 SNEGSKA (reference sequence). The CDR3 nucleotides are TGCAGTGCTAAAGGACAGTGGGCAGGGGAGACCCAGTACTTC. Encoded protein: CSAKGQWAGETQYF.

CDR3 bases: TGTGCCAGCATCCCAGTCCTTAGCGGGGACAATGAGCAGTTCTTC. Encoded protein: CASIPVLSGDNEQFF. This sequence joins TRBV6-2 or TRBV6-3 and TRBJ2-1; 8 bases match TRBD2. The CDR3 loop spans 15 amino acids. Germline assignment: CDR1 MNHEY and CDR2 SVGEGT. After removal of 7 bases from V and 5 bases from J, the junction contained 10 bases not matched to a gene.

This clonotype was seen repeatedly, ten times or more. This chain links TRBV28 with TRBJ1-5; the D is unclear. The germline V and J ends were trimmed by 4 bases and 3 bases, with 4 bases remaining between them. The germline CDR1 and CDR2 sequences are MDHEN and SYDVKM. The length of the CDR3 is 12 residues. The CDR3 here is CASSSINQPQHF. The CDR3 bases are TGTGCCAGCAGTTCTATCAATCAGCCCCAGCATTTT.

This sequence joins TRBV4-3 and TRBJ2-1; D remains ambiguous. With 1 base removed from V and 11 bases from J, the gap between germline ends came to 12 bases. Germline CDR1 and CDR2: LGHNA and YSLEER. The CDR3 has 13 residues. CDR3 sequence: CASSQGSGRKQFF. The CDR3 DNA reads TGCGCCAGCAGCCAAGGGTCGGGCCGGAAGCAGTTCTTC.

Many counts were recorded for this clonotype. The CDR3, as DNA: TGTGCCAGCAGCTCTCCCCTCGGACGATCCCGCACAGATACGCAGTATTTT. It encodes CASSSPLGRSRTDTQYF. J is TRBJ2-3 and V is TRBV7-2, with unresolved D. CDR1 and CDR2 (germline): SGHTA, FQGNSA. Trimming removed 4 bases from V and 1 base from J, with 18 bases in between. The CDR3 runs 17 residues.

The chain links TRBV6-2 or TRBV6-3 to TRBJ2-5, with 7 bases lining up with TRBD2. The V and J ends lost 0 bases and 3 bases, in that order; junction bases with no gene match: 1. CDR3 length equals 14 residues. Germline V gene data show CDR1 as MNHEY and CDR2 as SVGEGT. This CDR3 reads CASSYSAGEETQYF. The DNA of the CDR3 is TGTGCCAGCAGTTACTCTGCGGGGGAAGAGACCCAGTACTTC.

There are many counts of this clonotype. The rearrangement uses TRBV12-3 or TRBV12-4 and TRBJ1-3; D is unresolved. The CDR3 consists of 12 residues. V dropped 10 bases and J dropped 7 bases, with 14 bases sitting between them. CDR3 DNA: TGTGCCACCTGGGCCCGTCAGAACACCATATATTTT. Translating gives CATWARQNTIYF.

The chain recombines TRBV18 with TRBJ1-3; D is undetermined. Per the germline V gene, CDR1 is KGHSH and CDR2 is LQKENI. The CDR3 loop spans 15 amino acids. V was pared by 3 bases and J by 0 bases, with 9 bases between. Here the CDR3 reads CASSPAKLSGNTIYF. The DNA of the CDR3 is TGTGCCAGCTCACCTGCCAAACTCTCTGGAAACACCATATATTTT.

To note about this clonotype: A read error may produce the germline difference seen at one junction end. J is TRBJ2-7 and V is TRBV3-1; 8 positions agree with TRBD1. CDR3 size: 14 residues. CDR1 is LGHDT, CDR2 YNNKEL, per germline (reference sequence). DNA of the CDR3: TGTGCCGGCAGCCCGGACAGGGTCGCCTACGAGCAGTACTTC. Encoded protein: CAGSPDRVAYEQYF.

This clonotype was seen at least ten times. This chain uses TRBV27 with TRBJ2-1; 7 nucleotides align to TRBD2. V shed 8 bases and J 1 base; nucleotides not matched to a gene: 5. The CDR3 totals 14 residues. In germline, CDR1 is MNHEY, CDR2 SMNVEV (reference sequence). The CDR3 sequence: CASGLGLSYNEQFF. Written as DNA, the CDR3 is TGTGCCAGCGGACTGGGACTATCCTACAATGAGCAGTTCTTC.

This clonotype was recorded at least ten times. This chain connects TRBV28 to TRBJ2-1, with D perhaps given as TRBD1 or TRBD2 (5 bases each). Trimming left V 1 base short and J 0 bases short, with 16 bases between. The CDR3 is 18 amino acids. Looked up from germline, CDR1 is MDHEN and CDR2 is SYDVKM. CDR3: CASSLFTGFGGSYNEQFF. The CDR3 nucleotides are TGTGCCAGCAGTTTATTCACAGGTTTTGGGGGCTCCTACAATGAGCAGTTCTTC.

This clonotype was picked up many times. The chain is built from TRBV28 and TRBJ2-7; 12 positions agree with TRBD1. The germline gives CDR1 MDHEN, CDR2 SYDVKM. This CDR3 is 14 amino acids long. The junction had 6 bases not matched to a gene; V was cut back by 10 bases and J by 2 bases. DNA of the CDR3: TGTGCCATTGCCCGGGACAGGGGGCCCTACGAGCAGTACTTC. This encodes CAIARDRGPYEQYF.

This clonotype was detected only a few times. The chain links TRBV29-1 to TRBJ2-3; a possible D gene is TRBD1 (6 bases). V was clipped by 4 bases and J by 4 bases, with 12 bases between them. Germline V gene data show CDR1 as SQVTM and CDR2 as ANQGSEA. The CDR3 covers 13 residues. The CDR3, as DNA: TGCAGCGTTGCACCTCAGGGGCCAGATACGCAGTATTTT. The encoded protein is CSVAPQGPDTQYF.

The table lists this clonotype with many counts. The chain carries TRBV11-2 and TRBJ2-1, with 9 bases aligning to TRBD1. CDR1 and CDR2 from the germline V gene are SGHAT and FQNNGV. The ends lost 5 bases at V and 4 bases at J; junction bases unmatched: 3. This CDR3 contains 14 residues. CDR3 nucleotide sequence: TGTGCCAGCAGCCAGGACAGGGGTTACAATGAGCAGTTCTTC. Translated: CASSQDRGYNEQFF.

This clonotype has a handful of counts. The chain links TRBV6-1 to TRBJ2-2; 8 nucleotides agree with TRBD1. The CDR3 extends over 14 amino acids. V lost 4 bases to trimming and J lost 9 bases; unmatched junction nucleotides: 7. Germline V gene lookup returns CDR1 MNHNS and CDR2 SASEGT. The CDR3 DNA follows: TGTGCCAGCAGTGGGGACAGGTCTATCCGGGAGCTGTTTTTT. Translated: CASSGDRSIRELFF.

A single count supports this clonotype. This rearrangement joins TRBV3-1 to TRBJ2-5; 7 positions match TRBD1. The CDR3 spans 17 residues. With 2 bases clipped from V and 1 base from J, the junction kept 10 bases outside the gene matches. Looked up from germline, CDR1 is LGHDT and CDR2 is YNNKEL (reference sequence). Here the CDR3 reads CASSQLRDRDSQETQYF. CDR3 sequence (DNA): TGTGCCAGCAGCCAACTGAGGGACCGGGACAGCCAAGAGACCCAGTACTTC.

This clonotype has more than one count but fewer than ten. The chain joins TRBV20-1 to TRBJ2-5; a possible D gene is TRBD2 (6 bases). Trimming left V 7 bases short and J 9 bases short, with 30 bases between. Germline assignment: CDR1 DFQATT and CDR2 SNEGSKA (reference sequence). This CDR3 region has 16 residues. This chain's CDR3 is CSVPRRGGGREGAQYF. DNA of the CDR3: TGCAGTGTTCCCAGGCGGGGAGGAGGAAGAGAAGGGGCCCAGTACTTC.

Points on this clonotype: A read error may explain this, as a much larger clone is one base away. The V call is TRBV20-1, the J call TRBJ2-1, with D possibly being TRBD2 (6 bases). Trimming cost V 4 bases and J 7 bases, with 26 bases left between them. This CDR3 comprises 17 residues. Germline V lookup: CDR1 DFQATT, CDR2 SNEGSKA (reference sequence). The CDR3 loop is CSATWTEGPGGGNEQFF. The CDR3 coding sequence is TGCAGTGCTACCTGGACGGAGGGCCCAGGTGGGGGAAATGAGCAGTTCTTC.

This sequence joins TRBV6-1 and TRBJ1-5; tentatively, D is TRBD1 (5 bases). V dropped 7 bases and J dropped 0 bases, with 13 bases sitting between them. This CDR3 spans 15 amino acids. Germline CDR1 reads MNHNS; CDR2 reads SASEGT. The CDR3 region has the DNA TGTGCCAGCACCTTACAGGCCGATAGCAATCAGCCCCAGCATTTT. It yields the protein CASTLQADSNQPQHF.

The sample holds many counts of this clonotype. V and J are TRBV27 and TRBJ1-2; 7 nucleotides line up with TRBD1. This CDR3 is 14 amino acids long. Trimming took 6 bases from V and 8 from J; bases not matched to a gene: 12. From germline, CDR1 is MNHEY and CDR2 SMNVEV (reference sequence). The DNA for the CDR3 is TGTGCCAGCAGGGGAACAGGGGAGAATGGCGGCTACACCTTC. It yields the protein CASRGTGENGGYTF.

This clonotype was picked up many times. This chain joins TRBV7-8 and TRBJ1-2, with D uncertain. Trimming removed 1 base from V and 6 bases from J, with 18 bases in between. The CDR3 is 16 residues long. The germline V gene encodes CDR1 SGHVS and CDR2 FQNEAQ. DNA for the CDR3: TGTGCCAGCAGCTTAGTGTTTTCGGGCGGGAGGGATGGCTACACCTTC. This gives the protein CASSLVFSGGRDGYTF.

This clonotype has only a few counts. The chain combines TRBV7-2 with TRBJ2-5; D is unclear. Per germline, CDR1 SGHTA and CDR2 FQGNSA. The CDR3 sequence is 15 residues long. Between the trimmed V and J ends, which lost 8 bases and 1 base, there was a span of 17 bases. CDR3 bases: TGTGCCAGCCATCCCAGAGAGGATAGCCAAGAGACCCAGTACTTC. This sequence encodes CASHPREDSQETQYF.

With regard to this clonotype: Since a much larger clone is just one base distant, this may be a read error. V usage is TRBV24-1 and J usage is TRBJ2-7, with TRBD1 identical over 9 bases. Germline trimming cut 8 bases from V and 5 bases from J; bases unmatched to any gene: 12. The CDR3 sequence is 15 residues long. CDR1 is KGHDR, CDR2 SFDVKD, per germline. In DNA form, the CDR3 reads TGTGCCACCAATGACCCCGGGACAGGGAACCACGAGCAGTACTTC. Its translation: CATNDPGTGNHEQYF.

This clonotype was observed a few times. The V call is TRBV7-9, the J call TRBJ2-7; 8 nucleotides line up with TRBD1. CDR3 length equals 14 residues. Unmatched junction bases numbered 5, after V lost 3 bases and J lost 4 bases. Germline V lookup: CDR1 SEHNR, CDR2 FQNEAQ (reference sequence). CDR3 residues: CASSFPGQAYEQYF. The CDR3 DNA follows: TGTGCCAGCAGCTTTCCGGGACAGGCGTACGAGCAGTACTTC.

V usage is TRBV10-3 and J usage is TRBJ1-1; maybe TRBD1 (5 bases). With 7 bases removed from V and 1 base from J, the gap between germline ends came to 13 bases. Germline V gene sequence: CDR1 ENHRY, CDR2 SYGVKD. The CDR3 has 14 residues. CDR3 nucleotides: TGTGCCATCATGCCCCGGGACGGGAACACTGAAGCTTTCTTT. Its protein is CAIMPRDGNTEAFF.

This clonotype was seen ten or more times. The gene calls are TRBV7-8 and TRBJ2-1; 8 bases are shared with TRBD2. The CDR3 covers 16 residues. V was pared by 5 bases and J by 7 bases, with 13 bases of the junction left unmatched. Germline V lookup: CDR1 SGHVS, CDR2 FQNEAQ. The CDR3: CASSAFSSGIRNEQFF. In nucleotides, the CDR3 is TGTGCCAGCAGCGCCTTTAGTAGCGGGATACGGAATGAGCAGTTCTTC.

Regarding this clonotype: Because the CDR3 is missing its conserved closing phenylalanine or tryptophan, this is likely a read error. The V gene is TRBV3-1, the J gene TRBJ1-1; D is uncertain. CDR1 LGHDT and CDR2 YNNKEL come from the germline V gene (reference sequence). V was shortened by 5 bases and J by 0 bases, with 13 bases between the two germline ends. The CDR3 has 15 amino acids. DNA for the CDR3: TGTGCCAGCAGCGGTACCCCGGACGTGAACACTGAAGCTTTCTAT. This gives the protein CASSGTPDVNTEAFY.

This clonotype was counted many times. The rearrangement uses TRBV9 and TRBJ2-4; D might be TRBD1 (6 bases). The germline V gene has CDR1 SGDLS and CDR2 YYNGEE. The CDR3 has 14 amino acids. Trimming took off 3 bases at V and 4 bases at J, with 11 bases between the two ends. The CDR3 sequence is CASSASDRKNIQYF. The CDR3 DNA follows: TGTGCCAGCAGCGCTTCCGACAGGAAAAACATTCAGTACTTC.

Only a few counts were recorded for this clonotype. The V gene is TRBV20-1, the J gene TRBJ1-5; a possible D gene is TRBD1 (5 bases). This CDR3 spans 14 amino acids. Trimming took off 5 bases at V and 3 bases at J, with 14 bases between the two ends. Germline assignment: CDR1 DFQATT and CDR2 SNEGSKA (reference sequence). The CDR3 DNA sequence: TGCAGTGCTCGAAGTGGGGGGGACAATCAGCCCCAGCATTTT. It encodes CSARSGGDNQPQHF.